This is a list of T cell receptor beta chains from one sample in a study of glioma-infiltrating T cells after dendritic cell vaccination. Sequencing used immunoSEQ multiplex PCR; TCRdb keeps in-frame clones, though not all of them. The repertoire holds around 100,000 clones, with roughly 80% as singletons. The sample in question was blood, obtained before dendritic cell vaccination. These receptor sequences come from a human donor with glioblastoma. Each CDR3 is given with its conserved first and last residue. The D gene is left open where the match is weak. Not all rows give a size; the values are once, few, many and, for expanded clones, a class.

D,size,V,J,CDR3,DNA
TRBD1,-,TRBV7-9,TRBJ2-1,CASSPIDRVPFF,TGTGCCAGCAGCCCCATCGACAGGGTCCCGTTCTTC
TRBD2,-,TRBV11-3,TRBJ2-5,CASSTSTSGGETQYF,TGTGCCAGCAGCACCTCGACTAGCGGGGGAGAGACCCAGTACTTC
-,-,TRBV5-1,TRBJ1-2,CASSLGATNYGYTF,TGCGCCAGCAGCTTGGGGGCCACCAACTATGGCTACACCTTC
-,few,TRBV6-5,TRBJ1-6,CAVSPSPLHF,TGTGCCGTAAGCCCTTCACCCCTCCACTTT
TRBD1,-,TRBV7-9,TRBJ1-2,CASSVTGAGIYGYTF,TGTGCCAGCAGCGTCACAGGGGCCGGGATTTATGGCTACACCTTC
-,once,TRBV4-2,TRBJ2-2,CASSQGRNTGELFF,TGTGCCAGCAGCCAAGGCAGGAACACCGGGGAGCTGTTTTTT
-,-,TRBV2,TRBJ2-3,CASSERTHTDTQYF,TGTGCCAGCAGTGAAAGGACACACACAGATACGCAGTATTTT
-,few,TRBV27,TRBJ1-4,CASRAIQGGNEKLFF,TGTGCCAGCAGGGCCATACAGGGAGGGAATGAAAAACTGTTTTTT
TRBD2,-,TRBV11-2,TRBJ2-3,CASSLVGGGGSATDTQYF,TGTGCCAGCAGCTTAGTTGGCGGGGGGGGTTCAGCCACAGATACGCAGTATTTT
-,-,TRBV23-1,TRBJ2-7,CASSLRDKIYEQYF,TGCGCCAGCAGTCTCCGGGACAAGATCTACGAGCAGTACTTC
TRBD1,-,TRBV2,TRBJ2-7,CASLEGAANEQYF,TGTGCCAGCCTTGAGGGGGCCGCGAACGAGCAGTACTTC
-,-,TRBV5-1,TRBJ2-3,CASSLVTDSDTQYF,TGCGCCAGCAGCTTGGTTACCGACTCAGATACGCAGTATTTT
TRBD1,-,TRBV19,TRBJ1-2,CASSPLDRVVGGYTF,TGTGCCAGTAGTCCCTTGGACAGGGTCGTTGGGGGCTACACCTTC
-,-,TRBV7-2,TRBJ1-2,CASSPSSLNYGYTF,TGTGCCAGCAGTCCGTCTTCCCTTAACTATGGCTACACCTTC
-,-,TRBV2,TRBJ1-4,CASIALRVNEKLFF,TGTGCCAGCATTGCCCTGAGGGTGAATGAAAAACTGTTTTTT
-,few,TRBV30,TRBJ2-3,CAWSAPGTQYF,TGTGCCTGGAGTGCCCCAGGAACACAGTATTTT
-,-,TRBV11-2,TRBJ2-3,CASSLGVADTQYF,TGTGCCAGCAGCTTAGGAGTGGCAGATACGCAGTATTTT
-,-,TRBV2,TRBJ1-5,CASKAIGSQPQHF,TGTGCCAGCAAAGCGATTGGGTCACAGCCCCAGCATTTT
-,-,TRBV30,TRBJ2-2,CAWSSPGDFHTGELFF,TGTGCCTGGAGTTCCCCGGGGGACTTCCACACCGGGGAGCTGTTTTTT
-,-,TRBV7-9,TRBJ1-1,CASSKDQLGNTEAFF,TGTGCCAGCAGTAAGGACCAACTAGGGAACACTGAAGCTTTCTTT
-,-,TRBV9,TRBJ2-1,CASSVGKGSEQFF,TGTGCCAGCAGCGTAGGGAAAGGGAGTGAGCAGTTCTTC
-,-,TRBV10-1,TRBJ2-3,CASSERQGREYF,TGCGCCAGCAGTGAGAGGCAGGGTCGAGAGTATTTT
-,-,TRBV6-6,TRBJ1-2,CASSYSRYTYGYTF,TGTGCCAGCAGTTACTCGAGATATACCTATGGCTACACCTTC
-,once,TRBV9,TRBJ2-6,CASRSGVGANVLTF,TGTGCCAGCAGGTCAGGGGTGGGGGCCAACGTCCTGACTTTC
-,few,TRBV4-3,TRBJ1-1,CASSQDRIMNTEAFF,TGCGCCAGCAGCCAAGACAGAATCATGAACACTGAAGCTTTCTTT
-,few,TRBV10-3,TRBJ1-2,CAISESQKRPGQVRYTF,TGTGCCATCAGTGAGTCCCAAAAACGCCCCGGTCAAGTTCGCTACACCTTC
-,-,TRBV5-5,TRBJ2-2,CASSFPLRVLGGELFF,TGTGCCAGCAGCTTCCCCTTGAGGGTATTAGGCGGGGAGCTGTTTTTT
-,-,TRBV7-9,TRBJ1-5,CASSYSGGEPQHF,TGTGCCAGCAGCTACTCGGGGGGTGAGCCCCAGCATTTT
TRBD1,-,TRBV7-9,TRBJ2-1,CASSTQGDEQFF,TGTGCCAGCAGCACACAGGGGGACGAGCAGTTCTTC
-,-,TRBV9,TRBJ2-7,CASSAGRRSSYEQYF,TGTGCCAGCAGCGCCGGACGGAGGAGCTCCTACGAGCAGTACTTC
-,-,TRBV13,TRBJ2-5,CASSRGLRETQYF,TGTGCCAGCAGCAGGGGCCTTCGGGAGACCCAGTACTTC
TRBD1,-,TRBV6-5,TRBJ1-3,CASSRQGANTIYF,TGTGCCAGCAGTCGTCAGGGGGCGAACACCATATATTTT
TRBD1,-,TRBV10-1,TRBJ2-7,CASSDGQGYEQYF,TGCGCCAGCAGTGACGGACAGGGCTACGAGCAGTACTTC
-,-,TRBV30,TRBJ1-1,CAWSVRGATEAFF,TGTGCCTGGAGTGTACGGGGGGCCACTGAAGCTTTCTTT
-,-,TRBV19,TRBJ2-7,CASSYVHTYEQYF,TGTGCCAGTAGTTACGTCCATACCTACGAGCAGTACTTC
-,-,TRBV30,TRBJ1-2,CAWSPRQNYGYTF,TGTGCCTGGAGCCCCAGACAGAACTATGGCTACACCTTC
TRBD1,-,TRBV5-6,TRBJ1-2,CASSEFDRGFPGGYTF,TGTGCCAGCAGTGAATTCGACAGGGGTTTTCCTGGTGGCTACACCTTC
-,once,TRBV19,TRBJ1-1,CASSLTELETEAFF,TGTGCCAGTAGCCTGACAGAATTGGAAACTGAAGCTTTCTTT
TRBD2,-,TRBV11-2,TRBJ2-1,CASSAGTSGDNEQFF,TGTGCCAGCAGCGCTGGGACTAGCGGTGACAATGAGCAGTTCTTC
TRBD2,-,TRBV7-8,TRBJ2-7,CASSRLATNSYEQYF,TGTGCCAGCAGCAGACTAGCAACAAACTCCTACGAGCAGTACTTC
TRBD1,-,TRBV7-8,TRBJ1-1,CASSLSFQGEVKAFF,TGTGCCAGCAGCTTAAGTTTCCAGGGGGAGGTTAAAGCTTTCTTT
-,-,TRBV11-2,TRBJ1-4,CASSSNRLNEKLFF,TGTGCCAGCAGCTCCAACAGGCTTAATGAAAAACTGTTTTTT
-,-,TRBV18,TRBJ1-1,CASSVLAQNTEAFF,TGTGCCAGCTCTGTGTTGGCACAGAACACTGAAGCTTTCTTT
-,-,TRBV6-5,TRBJ1-5,CASRAGSNQPQHF,TGTGCCAGCCGGGCGGGCAGCAATCAGCCCCAGCATTTT
TRBD1,-,TRBV27,TRBJ1-2,CASSSVDRGHGYTF,TGTGCCAGCAGTTCAGTCGACAGGGGGCACGGCTACACCTTC
-,once,TRBV19,TRBJ2-2,CASSMSDWNTGELFF,TGTGCCAGTAGTATGTCTGACTGGAACACCGGGGAGCTGTTTTTT
-,-,TRBV6-6,TRBJ1-4,CASSYRATNEKLFF,TGTGCCAGCAGTTATCGAGCAACTAATGAAAAACTGTTTTTT
-,-,TRBV6-5,TRBJ2-5,CASSSSLNRVRQTQYF,TGTGCCAGCAGTTCGAGCCTAAACAGGGTCCGGCAGACCCAGTACTTC
TRBD1,-,TRBV19,TRBJ1-6,CASSITIQGAISPLHF,TGTGCCAGTAGTATAACGATACAGGGGGCAATTTCACCCCTCCACTTT
-,-,TRBV25-1,TRBJ2-7,CASSDWAIPYEQYF,TGTGCCAGCAGTGACTGGGCCATACCCTACGAGCAGTACTTC
TRBD1,-,TRBV6-4,TRBJ1-1,CASSPSRQGSTEAFF,TGTGCCAGCAGTCCGTCGCGACAGGGCAGCACTGAAGCTTTCTTT
-,-,TRBV27,TRBJ2-3,CASSLYGGPLVGDTQYF,TGTGCCAGCAGTTTATACGGGGGTCCCCTAGTTGGAGATACGCAGTATTTT
TRBD2,-,TRBV15,TRBJ2-1,CATSGGVGTRLNEQFF,TGTGCCACCAGCGGGGGGGTAGGGACTAGACTCAATGAGCAGTTCTTC
TRBD2,-,TRBV7-7,TRBJ2-3,CASSLALGRGDTQYF,TGTGCTAGCAGCTTAGCGTTAGGGAGGGGAGATACGCAGTATTTT
-,-,TRBV5-1,TRBJ2-5,CASSLASSAEETQYF,TGCGCCAGCAGCTTGGCCTCTAGCGCCGAAGAGACCCAGTACTTC